This T cell receptor (beta chain) was identified in a study of Tregs in tolerant kidney transplant recipients. Study-level information: Recipients received nonmyeloablative bone marrow transplants from related graft donors, with transient mixed chimerism.

This CDR3 has 16 residues. Study conclusions and caveats: The most relevant donor-specific Treg TCRbeta repertoire apparently came from expansion with activated donor B cells. No direct test of biological reproducibility was done here.

Here immunoSEQ multiplex PCR was the method, and the copy in TCRdb shows in-frame clones only, minus some. The data hold over 50,000 clones, with over 75% observed a single time. About this clone itself: The target antigen is unknown.

The receptor comes from a human donor who received a combined kidney and bone marrow transplant. This specimen consisted of Tregs from blood, obtained before the transplant. This chain links TRBV21-1 with TRBJ2-3; the D call TRBD2 from the table was never checked on the DNA. TRBV21-1 is termed a pseudogene. The CDR3: CASSKPGGVSTDTQYF. DNA of the CDR3: TGTGCCAGCAGCAAACCCGGCGGAGTGAGCACAGATACGCAGTATTTT.